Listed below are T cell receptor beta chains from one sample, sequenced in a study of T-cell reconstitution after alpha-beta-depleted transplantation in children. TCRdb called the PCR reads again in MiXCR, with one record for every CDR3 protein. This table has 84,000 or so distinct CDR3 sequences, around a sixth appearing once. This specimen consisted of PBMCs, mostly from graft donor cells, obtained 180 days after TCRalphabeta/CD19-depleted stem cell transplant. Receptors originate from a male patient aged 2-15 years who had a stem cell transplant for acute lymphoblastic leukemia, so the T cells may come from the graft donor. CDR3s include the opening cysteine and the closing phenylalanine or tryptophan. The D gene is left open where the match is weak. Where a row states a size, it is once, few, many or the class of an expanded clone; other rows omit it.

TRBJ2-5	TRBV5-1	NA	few	CASSLDRSQETQYF	TGCGCCAGCAGTCTAGACAGGTCCCAAGAGACCCAGTACTTC
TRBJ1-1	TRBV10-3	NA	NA	CAIKKDTNTEAFF	TGTGCCATCAAAAAGGACACGAACACTGAAGCTTTCTTT
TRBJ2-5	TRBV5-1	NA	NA	CASSLMETQYF	TGCGCCAGCAGCTTGATGGAGACCCAGTACTTC
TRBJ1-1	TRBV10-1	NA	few	CASSGNRVTEAFF	TGCGCCAGCAGTGGGAACAGGGTAACTGAAGCTTTCTTT
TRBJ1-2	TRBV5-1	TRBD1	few	CASSSTGANYGYTF	TGCGCCAGCAGCTCGACAGGGGCTAACTATGGCTACACCTTC
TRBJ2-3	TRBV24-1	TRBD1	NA	CATSDRTGGGTDTQYF	TGTGCCACCAGTGACCGGACAGGGGGCGGCACAGATACGCAGTATTTT
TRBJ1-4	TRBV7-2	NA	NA	CASSLQGREKLFF	TGTGCCAGCAGCTTACAGGGACGTGAAAAACTGTTTTTT
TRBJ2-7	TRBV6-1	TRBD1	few	CASSLGTAVYEQYF	TGTGCCAGCAGTCTAGGGACAGCGGTCTACGAGCAGTACTTC
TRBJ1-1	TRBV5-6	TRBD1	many	CASSNPGQLLDEAFF	TGTGCCAGCAGCAATCCGGGACAGCTACTGGATGAAGCTTTCTTT
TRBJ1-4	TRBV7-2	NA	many	CASSPGPWVEKLFF	TGTGCCAGCAGCCCTGGACCCTGGGTTGAAAAACTGTTTTTT
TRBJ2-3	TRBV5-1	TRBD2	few	CASSWLAGGHTDTQYF	TGCGCCAGCAGCTGGTTAGCGGGGGGTCACACAGATACGCAGTATTTT
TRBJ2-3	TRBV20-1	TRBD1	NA	CSAIHPRQGTDTQYF	TGCAGTGCTATACACCCTCGACAGGGAACAGATACGCAGTATTTT
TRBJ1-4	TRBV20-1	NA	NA	CSASDPNGGEKLFF	TGCAGTGCTTCAGACCCTAATGGCGGTGAAAAACTGTTTTTT
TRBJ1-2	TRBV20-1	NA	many	CSGPRGGTNYGYTF	TGCAGTGGGCCTCGGGGAGGAACTAACTATGGCTACACCTTC
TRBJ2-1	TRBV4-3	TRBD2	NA	CASSQGTLAGVRSEQFF	TGCGCCAGCAGCCAAGGCACTCTAGCGGGAGTTCGCAGTGAGCAGTTCTTC
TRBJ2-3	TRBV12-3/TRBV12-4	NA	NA	CATSGLTTDTQYF	TGTGCCACCTCGGGCCTTACCACAGATACGCAGTATTTT
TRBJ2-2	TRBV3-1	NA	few	CASSRVRSTGELFF	TGTGCCAGCAGCAGGGTAAGAAGCACCGGGGAGCTGTTTTTT
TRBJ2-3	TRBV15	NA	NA	CATSRDHTDTQYF	TGTGCCACCAGCAGAGATCACACAGATACGCAGTATTTT
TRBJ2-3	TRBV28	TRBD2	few	CASSPPELAGGNYTDTQYF	TGTGCCAGCAGTCCCCCCGAACTAGCGGGAGGGAACTACACAGATACGCAGTATTTT
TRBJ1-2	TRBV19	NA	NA	CAARSGGANYGYTF	TGTGCCGCCAGATCGGGGGGAGCTAACTATGGCTACACCTTC
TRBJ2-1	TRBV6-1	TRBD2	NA	CASTDRSAGALLDEQFF	TGTGCCAGCACCGACAGGTCAGCGGGGGCCCTATTGGATGAGCAGTTCTTC
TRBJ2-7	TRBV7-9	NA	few	CASSLGGVRVYEQYF	TGTGCCAGCAGCTTAGGAGGGGTCAGGGTCTACGAGCAGTACTTC
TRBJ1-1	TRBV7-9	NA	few	CASLITEAFF	TGTGCCTCTTTAATCACTGAAGCTTTCTTT
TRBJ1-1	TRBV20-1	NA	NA	CSVTGTSEAFF	TGCAGTGTGACAGGCACTTCGGAAGCTTTCTTT
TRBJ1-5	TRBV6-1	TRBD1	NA	CASSARQGSDRNQPQHF	TGTGCCAGCAGTGCCCGACAGGGATCGGATCGCAATCAGCCCCAGCATTTT
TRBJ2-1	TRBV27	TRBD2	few	CASSLVGGTYNEQFF	TGTGCCAGCAGTTTAGTCGGGGGGACCTACAATGAGCAGTTCTTC
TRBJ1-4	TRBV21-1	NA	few	CASSAPSLGAGDEKLFF	TGTGCCAGCAGCGCGCCCTCCCTCGGGGCCGGGGATGAAAAACTGTTTTTT
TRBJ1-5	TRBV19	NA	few	CASSIRVAVTYSNQPQHF	TGTGCCAGTAGTATTCGGGTGGCAGTCACGTATAGCAATCAGCCCCAGCATTTT
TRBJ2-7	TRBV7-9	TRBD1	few	CASTPGQGFYEQYF	TGTGCCAGCACCCCGGGACAGGGGTTCTACGAGCAGTACTTC
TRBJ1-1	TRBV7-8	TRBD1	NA	CASSLFLLGGLGTEAFF	TGTGCCAGCAGCTTATTTTTATTAGGGGGCCTGGGGACTGAAGCTTTCTTT
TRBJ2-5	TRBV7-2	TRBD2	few	CASSRRTSGVLETQYF	TGTGCCAGCAGCAGGCGGACTAGCGGGGTTTTAGAGACCCAGTACTTC
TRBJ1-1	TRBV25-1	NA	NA	CASSSGGGMNTEAFF	TGTGCCAGCAGTAGTGGGGGGGGGATGAACACTGAAGCTTTCTTT
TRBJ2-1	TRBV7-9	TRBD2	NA	CASSPRTSGRNNEQFF	TGTGCCAGCAGCCCACGGACTAGCGGGAGAAACAATGAGCAGTTCTTC
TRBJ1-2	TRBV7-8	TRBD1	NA	CASSFSGQSYGYTF	TGTGCCAGCAGCTTTTCGGGACAGTCCTATGGCTACACCTTC
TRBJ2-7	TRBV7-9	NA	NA	CASSLRSGTSSYEQYF	TGTGCCAGCAGCTTACGGTCGGGCACCAGCTCCTACGAGCAGTACTTC
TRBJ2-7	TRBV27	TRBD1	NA	CASSLEGTAYEQYF	TGTGCCAGCAGTTTAGAGGGGACAGCCTACGAGCAGTACTTC
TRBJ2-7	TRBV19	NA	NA	CASSPTGPSSYEQYF	TGTGCCAGTAGCCCCACCGGGCCATCCTCCTACGAGCAGTACTTC
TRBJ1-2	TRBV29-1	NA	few	CSVRALVTPNYGYTF	TGCAGCGTGCGGGCCCTTGTTACACCTAACTATGGCTACACCTTC
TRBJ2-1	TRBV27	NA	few	CASRDSNYNEQFF	TGTGCCAGCAGGGACTCAAACTACAATGAGCAGTTCTTC
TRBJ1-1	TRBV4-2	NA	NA	CASSQEPTDTEAFF	TGTGCCAGCAGCCAAGAACCCACCGACACTGAAGCTTTCTTT
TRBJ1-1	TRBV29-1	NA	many	CSAQGSHEAFF	TGCAGCGCCCAGGGTTCCCATGAAGCTTTCTTT
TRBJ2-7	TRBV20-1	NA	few	CSARAGPYEQYF	TGCAGTGCTAGAGCGGGGCCCTACGAGCAGTACTTC
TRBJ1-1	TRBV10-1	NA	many	CASSDEGWNTEAFF	TGCGCCAGCAGTGATGAGGGCTGGAACACTGAAGCTTTCTTT
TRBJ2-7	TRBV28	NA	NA	CASSYTYEQYF	TGTGCCAGCAGTTATACCTACGAGCAGTACTTC
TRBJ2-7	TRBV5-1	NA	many	CASSLVAAVSYEQYF	TGCGCCAGCAGCTTGGTTGCAGCCGTTTCCTACGAGCAGTACTTC
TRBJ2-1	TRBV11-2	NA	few	CASSLELLMTYNEQFF	TGTGCCAGCAGCTTAGAGCTATTAATGACCTACAATGAGCAGTTCTTC
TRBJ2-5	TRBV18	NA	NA	CASSPDPGTLRGQYF	TGTGCCAGCTCACCAGATCCCGGGACCCTGAGGGGGCAGTACTTC
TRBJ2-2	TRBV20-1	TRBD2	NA	CSAEVAGGPGTGELFF	TGCAGTGCTGAGGTGGCGGGGGGTCCGGGCACCGGGGAGCTGTTTTTT
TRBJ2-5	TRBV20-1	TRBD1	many	CSATRTGPQETQYF	TGCAGTGCTACCCGGACAGGACCGCAAGAGACCCAGTACTTC
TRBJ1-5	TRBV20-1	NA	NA	CSAGGGINQPQHF	TGCAGTGCGGGGGGCGGAATAAATCAGCCCCAGCATTTT
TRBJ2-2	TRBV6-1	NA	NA	CASSPSPGTGELFF	TGTGCCAGCAGTCCCTCACCTGGCACCGGGGAGCTGTTTTTT
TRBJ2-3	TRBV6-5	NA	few	CASSSVMFGGLDTDTQYF	TGTGCCAGCAGTTCAGTTATGTTTGGGGGGCTCGACACAGATACGCAGTATTTT
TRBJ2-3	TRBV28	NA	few	CASSPPGLNQYF	TGTGCCAGCAGTCCCCCCGGCCTCAACCAGTATTTT
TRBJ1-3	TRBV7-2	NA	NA	CASNKGEQGGNTIYF	TGTGCCAGCAATAAAGGGGAACAGGGAGGAAACACCATATATTTT